Listed below are T cell receptor beta chains from one sample, sequenced in a study of blood T cell repertoires in COVID-19. Clones were sequenced by immunoSEQ multiplex PCR, and TCRdb holds only the in-frame ones, with some missing. Found here are fewer than 75,000 clones, 90% of them singletons; the top ten hold about a tenth. Sequenced: peripheral blood. The receptors derive from a human donor in a cohort sampled during active COVID-19. The CDR3 runs from the conserved cysteine through the conserved F or W. The D gene is left open where the match is weak. Rows give clone size only sometimes, using once, few, many, or a class for an expanded clone.

v_gene	j_gene	d_gene	abundance	CDR3nt	CDR3aa
TRBV23-1	TRBJ2-5	TRBD1	-	TGCGCCAGCAGTCAATCGGGGGCAGGGGGCTATGAGACCCAGTACTTC	CASSQSGAGGYETQYF
TRBV30	TRBJ2-7	-	-	TGTGCCTGGAGCAGGGATCGGTTCTACGAGCAGTACTTC	CAWSRDRFYEQYF
TRBV15	TRBJ1-1	TRBD1	once	TGTGCCACGTCAGGGGGAGGGAACACTGAAGCTTTCTTT	CATSGGGNTEAFF
TRBV29-1	TRBJ2-1	TRBD2	-	TGCAGCGTTACCGGGACTAGCGGGATATATGAGCAGTTCTTC	CSVTGTSGIYEQFF
TRBV28	TRBJ2-1	-	-	TGTGCCAGCAGCGAACTAGGGATCGAAGCCAATGAGCAGTTCTTC	CASSELGIEANEQFF
TRBV4-3	TRBJ1-2	-	-	TGCGCCAGCAGCCCCCTGAGACCAGGGGCCAAGGGCTATGGCTACACCTTC	CASSPLRPGAKGYGYTF
TRBV7-2	TRBJ2-1	TRBD2	few	TGTGCCAGCAGCTTTAGTAGCGGGAGGGCCAATGAGCAGTTCTTC	CASSFSSGRANEQFF
TRBV29-1	TRBJ2-1	-	-	TGCAGCGTTGAAGCCCCACAGGGTCCTGGCGGTTTCAATGAGCAGTTCTTC	CSVEAPQGPGGFNEQFF
TRBV15	TRBJ2-1	-	once	TGTGCCACGAAGATAACGGGATTATTTAATGAGCAGTTCTTC	CATKITGLFNEQFF
TRBV27	TRBJ1-4	-	-	TGTGCCAGCAGTCTGGGTGGGGGCCGGTATGAAAAACTGTTTTTT	CASSLGGGRYEKLFF
TRBV7-3	TRBJ1-2	-	-	TGTGCCAGCAGCTTAACGAGGGGAGGGATCTATGGCTACACCTTC	CASSLTRGGIYGYTF
TRBV12-3/TRBV12-4	TRBJ1-1	-	-	TGTGCCAGCAGTTTCGGGGGGGCTGAAGCTTTCTTT	CASSFGGAEAFF
TRBV5-5	TRBJ1-4	TRBD1	-	TGTGCCAGCAGCATCCGGGACAGGACTCCAGAAAAACTGTTTTTT	CASSIRDRTPEKLFF
TRBV6-6	TRBJ2-1	TRBD2	-	TGTGCCAGCAGCGATCTTTCTGGGACTAGCGGGAGAAATCTAGGTAATGAGCAGTTCTTC	CASSDLSGTSGRNLGNEQFF